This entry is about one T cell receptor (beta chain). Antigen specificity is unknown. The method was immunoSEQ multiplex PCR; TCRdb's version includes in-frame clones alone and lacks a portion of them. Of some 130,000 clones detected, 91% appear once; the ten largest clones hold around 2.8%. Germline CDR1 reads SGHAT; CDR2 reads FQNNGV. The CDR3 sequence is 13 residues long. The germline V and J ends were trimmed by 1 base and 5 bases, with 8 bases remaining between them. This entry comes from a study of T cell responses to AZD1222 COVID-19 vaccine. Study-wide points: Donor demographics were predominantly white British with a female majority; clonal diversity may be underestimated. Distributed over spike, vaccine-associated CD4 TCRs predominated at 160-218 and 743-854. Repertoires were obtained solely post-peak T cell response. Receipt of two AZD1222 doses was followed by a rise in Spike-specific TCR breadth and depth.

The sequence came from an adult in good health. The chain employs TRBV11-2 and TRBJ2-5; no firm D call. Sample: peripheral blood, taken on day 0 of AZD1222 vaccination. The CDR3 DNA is TGTGCCAGCAGCTTAGGGTACCGGGAGACCCAGTACTTC. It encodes CASSLGYRETQYF.